The 25 T cell receptor beta chains reported below all come from one sample, sequenced in a study of PD-1 blockade in classical Hodgkin lymphoma. Every patient was affected by relapse after autologous stem cell transplantation, while exposure to brentuximab vedotin was not uniform. Data came from immunoSEQ multiplex PCR; TCRdb stores just in-frame clones and leaves some out. The sample lists around 11,000 clones, 75% occurring once. Specimen: peripheral blood mononuclear cells (PBMCs), collected at baseline. All receptors derive from a human donor with classical Hodgkin lymphoma.

The V and J genes are TRBV6-1 and TRBJ1-4; no clear D. V was shortened by 7 bases and J by 5 bases, with 5 bases between the two germline ends. Germline V gene sequence: CDR1 MNHNS, CDR2 SASEGT. The CDR3 length is 11 residues. For the CDR3, the DNA is TGTGCCAGCACCACAAATGAAAAACTGTTTTTT. It specifies CASTTNEKLFF.

The V gene is TRBV5-4, the J gene TRBJ2-3, with D possibly TRBD1 on 7 matching bases. The V end lost 4 bases, the J end lost 1 base, and 16 bases lay between the germline ends. Germline CDR1 is SGHNT and CDR2 is YYREEE (reference sequence). This CDR3 has 16 amino acids. CDR3 bases: TGTGCCAGCAGCCCGAGGGCCAGGGGGGGCACAGATACGCAGTATTTT. It is translated as CASSPRARGGTDTQYF.

The chain uses TRBV15 and TRBJ2-1, with D possibly being TRBD2 (5 bases). V was trimmed by 4 bases and J by 4 bases, leaving 11 bases between them. Germline CDR1 is LNHNV and CDR2 is YYDKDF (reference sequence). The CDR3 sequence is 14 residues long. The CDR3 protein is CATSTAGGYNEQFF. CDR3 DNA sequence: TGTGCCACCAGCACCGCGGGCGGATACAATGAGCAGTTCTTC.

CDR3 DNA sequence: TGTGCCAGCAGCTTACTACAGCTGAACACTGAAGCTTTCTTT. The encoded protein is CASSLLQLNTEAFF. The chain is built from TRBV7-7 and TRBJ1-1; D remains unclear. V dropped 2 bases and J dropped 0 bases, with 7 bases sitting between them. Looked up from germline, CDR1 is SSHAT and CDR2 is FNYEAQ (reference sequence). The length of the CDR3 is 14 residues.

V and J are TRBV5-1 and TRBJ1-3; 8 bases map to TRBD1. V gave up 4 bases and J gave up 0 bases; unmatched junction bases: 6. Germline V CDR1 and CDR2: SGHRS, YFSETQ. The CDR3 is 16 amino acids. CDR3 sequence (DNA): TGCGCCAGCAGCCGGGGACAGGAGAGCTCTGGAAACACCATATATTTT. It is translated as CASSRGQESSGNTIYF.

The V and J genes are TRBV15 and TRBJ2-3; TRBD2 aligns across 12 bases. The CDR3 has 17 amino acids. CDR1 and CDR2 from the germline V gene are LNHNV and YYDKDF (reference sequence). With V trimmed by 5 bases and J by 2 bases, 8 bases remained unmatched. The CDR3 region is CATSWARTSGATDTQYF. In nucleotides, the CDR3 is TGTGCCACCAGCTGGGCTAGGACTAGCGGGGCCACAGATACGCAGTATTTT.

This chain links TRBV5-1 with TRBJ2-1, with TRBD2 identical over 8 bases. CDR3 length: 17 residues. J gave up 6 bases and V 0 bases, and 11 bases lay outside the gene matches. CDR1 and CDR2 from the germline V gene are SGHRS and YFSETQ. Here the CDR3 DNA reads TGCGCCAGCAGCTTGGACACTAGCGGACGCTTCGCCAATGAGCAGTTCTTC. Translation gives CASSLDTSGRFANEQFF.

The chain is built from TRBV2 and TRBJ1-1, with unresolved D. Per germline, CDR1 SNHLY and CDR2 FYNNEI. Trimming cost V 6 bases and J 2 bases, with 10 bases left between them. The CDR3 contains 13 residues. In DNA form, the CDR3 reads TGTGCCAGCAGATCATCCGTAAACACTGAAGCTTTCTTT. This encodes CASRSSVNTEAFF.

CDR3 DNA sequence: TGTGCCAGCAGTAGTTCTCTCAATGAGCAGTTCTTC. This codes for CASSSSLNEQFF. The rearrangement joins TRBV27 to TRBJ2-1; D gene uncertain. Trimming shortened V by 5 bases and J by 6 bases, and 8 bases separated the two germline ends. The CDR3 consists of 12 residues. Germline V gene sequence: CDR1 MNHEY, CDR2 SMNVEV (reference sequence).

This sequence joins TRBV9 and TRBJ1-2; D unresolved. CDR1 is SGDLS and CDR2 is YYNGEE in the germline V gene. The CDR3 covers 14 residues. Deletions cut 0 bases from V and 4 bases from J, with 10 bases between. The CDR3 loop reads CASSVGQEIYGYTF. As DNA, the CDR3 is TGTGCCAGCAGCGTAGGGCAGGAGATCTATGGCTACACCTTC.

By sample share, this clone is medium-sized. The chain has TRBV7-2 and TRBJ1-6; no clear D. Germline V gene lookup returns CDR1 SGHTA and CDR2 FQGNSA. Trimming stripped 4 bases from V and 8 bases from J, with 9 bases between. The CDR3 is made up of 13 amino acids. Here the CDR3 DNA reads TGTGCCAGCAGCTCCCCTCTTCATTCACCCCTCCACTTT. As protein: CASSSPLHSPLHF.

The rearrangement uses TRBV4-3 and TRBJ1-6; D gene uncertain. The CDR3 spans 17 residues. CDR1 and CDR2 (germline): LGHNA, YSLEER. V was cut by 0 bases and J by 0 bases, with 9 bases left in between. The CDR3 region is CASSQDRASSYNSPLHF. The CDR3 nucleotides are TGCGCCAGCAGCCAAGATCGCGCAAGCTCCTATAATTCACCCCTCCACTTT.

The V call is TRBV7-9, the J call TRBJ2-7; TRBD2 is a possible D gene (5 bases). The ends were cut back, 3 bases at V and 2 bases at J, with 5 bases in the middle. This CDR3 contains 12 residues. The germline V gene has CDR1 SEHNR and CDR2 FQNEAQ (reference sequence). CDR3 sequence reads: CASSFGTYEQYF. CDR3 nucleotides: TGTGCCAGCAGCTTCGGGACCTACGAGCAGTACTTC.

The J gene is TRBJ2-1, the V gene TRBV5-4; D call uncertain. V shed 4 bases and J shed 1 base, with 12 bases lying between them. The germline gives CDR1 SGHNT, CDR2 YYREEE (reference sequence). The CDR3 length is 15 residues. CDR3 nucleotides: TGTGCCAGCAGCCAAGATAGGGTTTCCTACAATGAGCAGTTCTTC. Its protein product is CASSQDRVSYNEQFF.

This clone was detected only once. The chain uses TRBV5-1 and TRBJ2-1, with 7 nucleotides matching TRBD1. Germline CDR1 reads SGHRS; CDR2 reads YFSETQ. V dropped 0 bases and J dropped 4; count of bases not matched to a gene: 4. CDR3 length: 15 amino acids. The CDR3 nucleotides read TGCGCCAGCAGCTTGGTTCAGGGGGAATACAATGAGCAGTTCTTC. Residues: CASSLVQGEYNEQFF.

This sequence joins TRBV10-3 and TRBJ1-2; 12 nucleotides match TRBD1. V lost 3 bases and J lost 6; bases outside the gene matches: 5. The germline V gene encodes CDR1 ENHRY and CDR2 SYGVKD. The CDR3 is made up of 15 amino acids. CDR3 DNA: TGTGCCATCAGTGAAACGGGACAGGGGGCAGATGGCTACACCTTC. It is translated as CAISETGQGADGYTF.

The rearrangement uses TRBV7-2 and TRBJ2-6, with 10 bases identical to TRBD2. This CDR3 spans 17 amino acids. The trim removed 5 bases at V and 1 base at J, leaving 5 bases unmatched. Per the germline V gene, CDR1 is SGHTA and CDR2 is FQGNSA. The CDR3 bases are TGTGCCAGCAGCCAAGCGGGAGGGCCTTCTGGGGCCAACGTCCTGACTTTC. Residues: CASSQAGGPSGANVLTF.

The J gene is TRBJ1-5, the V gene TRBV6-5, with D unresolved. Trimming took off 2 bases at V and 4 bases at J, with 6 bases between the two ends. CDR1 is MNHEY and CDR2 is SVGAGI in the germline V gene. This CDR3 contains 13 residues. CDR3 loop: CASSYPENQPQHF. In nucleotides, the CDR3 is TGTGCCAGCAGTTACCCTGAGAATCAGCCCCAGCATTTT.

A few counts support this clone. The V call is TRBV19, the J call TRBJ1-1; D remains unclear. V dropped 1 base and J dropped 7 bases, with 10 bases sitting between them. CDR1 and CDR2 (germline): LNHDA, SQIVND (reference sequence). This CDR3 contains 13 residues. The CDR3 sequence: CASSIVAGLEAFF. The CDR3 bases are TGTGCCAGTAGTATAGTGGCAGGCCTTGAAGCTTTCTTT.

CDR3 in amino acids: CASSLGTSSYNEQFF. The CDR3 DNA reads as TGTGCCAGCAGCTTGGGGACTAGCTCCTACAATGAGCAGTTCTTC. The chain recombines TRBV7-3 with TRBJ2-1; 8 positions agree with TRBD2. This CDR3 region has 15 residues. With 3 bases clipped from V and 0 bases from J, the junction kept 1 base outside the gene matches. Germline V CDR1 and CDR2: SGHTA, FQGTGA.

The V and J genes are TRBV5-1 and TRBJ1-2, with D perhaps matching TRBD1 (5 bases). The V end lost 4 bases, the J end lost 4 bases, and 14 bases lay between the germline ends. CDR1 and CDR2 (germline): SGHRS, YFSETQ. The CDR3 totals 14 residues. The DNA of the CDR3 is TGCGCCAGCAGCCTAGACAGCATTAGCTATGGCTACACCTTC. Its protein product is CASSLDSISYGYTF. The variable domain in full, completed from reference TRBV5-1 and TRBJ1-2, reads KAGVTQTPRYLIKTRGQQVTLSCSPISGHRSVSWYQQTPGQGLQFLFEYFSETQRNKGNFPGRFSGRQFSNSRSEMNVSTLELGDSALYLCASSLDSISYGYTFGSGTRLTVV.

This clone was seen more than once but under ten times. The J gene is TRBJ2-7, the V gene TRBV7-3; 7 bases are shared with TRBD2. Germline CDR1 SGHTA, CDR2 FQGTGA. CDR3 length equals 15 residues. V was clipped by 1 base and J by 5 bases; unmatched bases: 8. CDR3 sequence reads: CASSLIGGGADEQYF. The DNA of the CDR3 is TGTGCCAGCAGCTTAATCGGGGGAGGGGCGGACGAGCAGTACTTC.

The chain is built from TRBV28 and TRBJ2-6, with unresolved D. CDR1 MDHEN and CDR2 SYDVKM come from the germline V gene. Between the trimmed V and J ends, which lost 6 bases and 6 bases, there was a span of 18 bases. The CDR3 has 16 residues. The CDR3 sequence is CASRQSGPAAANVLTF. CDR3 nucleotide sequence: TGTGCCAGCAGGCAGTCCGGACCCGCAGCGGCCAACGTCCTGACTTTC.

This clone came up once. This chain uses TRBV6-1 with TRBJ1-1; TRBD1 might be the D (5 bases). Germline-derived CDR1 and CDR2 are MNHNS and SASEGT. The CDR3 extends over 15 amino acids. V shed 3 bases and J shed 0 bases, with 11 bases lying between them. CDR3 bases: TGTGCCAGCAGTGATCAGAGGACAATGAACACTGAAGCTTTCTTT. Translated, it gives CASSDQRTMNTEAFF.

CDR3 nucleotide sequence: TGCGCCAGCAGCTCGGACACCGTGAAAGCTTTCTTT. Translation gives CASSSDTVKAFF. The chain couples TRBV5-1 to TRBJ1-1; D perhaps matches TRBD1 (5 bases). In germline, CDR1 is SGHRS, CDR2 YFSETQ. Trimming removed 3 bases from V and 9 bases from J, with 12 bases in between. The CDR3 covers 12 residues.